Listed below are T cell receptor beta chains from one sample, sequenced in a study of OX40 agonist ivuxolimab in advanced cancers. Measured with immunoSEQ multiplex PCR; TCRdb has only the in-frame clones, and not every one. The sample includes approximately 76,000 clones, 94% of them seen just once. The material sequenced was CD4+ or CD8+ T cells sorted from blood, taken in a trial of the OX40 agonist ivuxolimab. The source is an adult with an advanced solid tumor such as melanoma, head and neck, liver or kidney cancer. CDR3s include the opening cysteine and the closing phenylalanine or tryptophan. Fields, in order: V gene, CDR3 length, D gene, J gene, CDR3 DNA, CDR3 protein. A D gene is named only where the DNA matches it firmly.

>TRBV7-9|16|TRBD1|TRBJ2-7
TGTGCCAGCAGCTCACGCGAACAGGGGGTTGGCTACGAGCAGTACTTC
CASSSREQGVGYEQYF
>TRBV4-2|14|-|TRBJ2-1
TGTGCCAGCAGCGCTTTAGCGTCCTACAATGAGCAGTTCTTC
CASSALASYNEQFF
>TRBV6-1|15|TRBD1|TRBJ1-1
TGTGCCAGTTATCGGACAGGGTGGGTGAACACTGAAGCTTTCTTT
CASYRTGWVNTEAFF
>TRBV6-5|13|-|TRBJ2-7
TGTGCCAGCAGTTACGCCGACTCCTACGAGCAGTACTTC
CASSYADSYEQYF
>TRBV11-2|15|-|TRBJ2-7
TGTGCCAGCAGCTTAACTTATTCTAGCTCCTACGAGCAGTACTTC
CASSLTYSSSYEQYF
>TRBV4-3|17|TRBD2|TRBJ2-7
TGCGCCAGCAGCCACGGACTAGCGGGTAGCAAGTCCTACGAGCAGTACTTC
CASSHGLAGSKSYEQYF
>TRBV13|16|TRBD2|TRBJ2-3
TGTGCCAGCAGCTCCGGACTAGCGGGATCTTCAGATACGCAGTATTTT
CASSSGLAGSSDTQYF
>TRBV5-1|14|-|TRBJ1-1
TGCGCCAGCAGCTTGGTAGGGAGGGGACCTGAAGCTTTCTTT
CASSLVGRGPEAFF
>TRBV6-5|11|-|TRBJ1-2
TGTGCCAGCAGTCCGGGGCTTGGCTACACCTTC
CASSPGLGYTF
>TRBV7-8|16|-|TRBJ2-7
TGTGCCAGCAGCTTAGCGGTGGGAGAGGGGCCCTACGAGCAGTACTTC
CASSLAVGEGPYEQYF
>TRBV7-9|15|TRBD1|TRBJ2-7
TGTGCCAGCAGCTTAGGGGGACAGGGGGGATACGAGCAGTACTTC
CASSLGGQGGYEQYF
>TRBV29-1|18|-|TRBJ2-7
TGCAGCGTTGAAGGGGACCCGGGATCTACCCCAAACTCCTACGAGCAGTACTTC
CSVEGDPGSTPNSYEQYF
>TRBV9|14|-|TRBJ2-3
TGTGCCAGCAGCGTAGCGGGAGAGACAGATACGCAGTATTTT
CASSVAGETDTQYF
>TRBV27|15|TRBD1|TRBJ2-1
TGTGCCAGCACCTTTTTGGGGGACAGGGAACGTGAGCAGTTCTTC
CASTFLGDREREQFF
>TRBV19|15|-|TRBJ1-1
TGTGCCAGTAGTATAGGATCGCACCGGGGCACTGAAGCTTTCTTT
CASSIGSHRGTEAFF
>TRBV9|16|-|TRBJ2-3
TGTGCCAGCAGCGTATTTCCTAGCTACCTCACAGATACGCAGTATTTT
CASSVFPSYLTDTQYF
>TRBV18|13|-|TRBJ2-7
TGTGCCAGCTCACCACCCCTCTCCTACGAGCAGTACTTC
CASSPPLSYEQYF
>TRBV11-3|13|-|TRBJ2-7
TGTGCCAGCAGCTTAGGGACTTCCTACGAGCAGTACTTC
CASSLGTSYEQYF
>TRBV13|15|-|TRBJ2-4
TGTGCCAGCAGCGGACGGACTCACCCGGCAAACATTCAGTACTTC
CASSGRTHPANIQYF
>TRBV4-3|16|TRBD1|TRBJ1-1
TGCGCCAGCAGCCAAGACCGGACAGGGTGGGGAGCTGAAGCTTTCTTT
CASSQDRTGWGAEAFF
>TRBV6-6|12|-|TRBJ2-7
TGTGCCAGCAGTTACCACCCCTACGAGCAGTACTTC
CASSYHPYEQYF
>TRBV4-1|15|TRBD2|TRBJ2-7
TGCGCCAGCAGCCAGACTAGCGGGGTCTCCTACGAGCAGTACTTC
CASSQTSGVSYEQYF
>TRBV29-1|14|-|TRBJ2-1
TGCAGCGTCGCGCCCTTGGGGTCCTACAATGAGCAGTTCTTC
CSVAPLGSYNEQFF
>TRBV28|15|-|TRBJ2-2
TGTGCCAGCAGTATTTCAGGGGTATGGAGCGGGGAGCTGTTTTTT
CASSISGVWSGELFF
>TRBV27|11|-|TRBJ2-7
TGTGCCAGCAGTTTTGGCTACGAGCAGTACTTC
CASSFGYEQYF
>TRBV4-3|17|-|TRBJ1-3
TGCGCCAGCAGCCCAAGCAAAGGTGCGAGCTCTGGAAACACCATATATTTT
CASSPSKGASSGNTIYF